Included here is one TCR beta chain sequence, with context. The germline V and J ends were trimmed by 5 bases and 8 bases, with 18 bases remaining between them. Germline CDR1 and CDR2: LNHDA and SQIVND (reference sequence). The CDR3 length is 14 residues. This sample was included in a study of blood T cell repertoires in COVID-19. About the study: COVID-19 samples collected from the United States, Italy and Spain covered acute and convalescent phases.

Method: immunoSEQ multiplex PCR; TCRdb's copy keeps in-frame clones and lacks some. The data contain 90,000 to 120,000 clones, 82% of them singletons. The sequenced sample was peripheral blood. The origin of this receptor is a man aged 55-75 years with acute or convalescent COVID-19. J is TRBJ1-2 and V is TRBV19; D perhaps matches TRBD1 (5 bases). The DNA for the CDR3 is TGTGCCAGTAGTTCTAGTCGGACGGGGGAAGGCTACACCTTC. Translating it yields CASSSSRTGEGYTF.